Listed here are 12 T cell receptor beta chains from one sample, sequenced in a study of shared clonotypes between healthy human individuals. Profiled with immunoSEQ multiplex PCR; TCRdb holds only in-frame clones, not every one. Found here are roughly 2.2 million clones, approximately 93% of them singletons; the top ten hold 0.39%. Input material: naive CD4+ T cells from PBMCs. Indicated subset: CD45RA+ positively selected. The receptors shown here come from a man aged 18-30 years in good health. Some clones in this sample may be carry-over from other donors' samples.

The chain joins TRBV6-6 to TRBJ1-5, with 10 positions matching TRBD1. The CDR3 covers 15 residues. V lost 2 bases, J lost 2 bases, and 0 bases stayed unmatched. CDR1 is MNHNY, CDR2 SVGAGI, per germline (reference sequence). CDR3 coding DNA: TGTGCCAGCAGTTACGGGACAGGGGGCAATCAGCCCCAGCATTTT. This codes for CASSYGTGGNQPQHF.

The chain employs TRBV7-8 and TRBJ2-7; perhaps TRBD2 as D (7 bases). V lost 5 bases and J 2 bases, leaving 10 bases between the germline ends. Per germline, CDR1 SGHVS and CDR2 FQNEAQ. The CDR3 loop spans 13 amino acids. In DNA, the CDR3 is TGTGCCAGCAGCCAGGGGACTACCTACGAGCAGTACTTC. Its translation: CASSQGTTYEQYF.

A single count supports this clone. The chain carries TRBV28 and TRBJ1-2; D gene ambiguous. Trimming took off 0 bases at V and 6 bases at J, with 14 bases between the two ends. The CDR3 is 15 residues long. Germline CDR1 is MDHEN and CDR2 is SYDVKM. The CDR3 is CASSLWVSGGHGYTF. CDR3 nucleotides: TGTGCCAGCAGTTTATGGGTCTCAGGAGGGCATGGCTACACCTTC.

The rearrangement joins TRBV29-1 to TRBJ2-3; the D is unclear. Trimming stripped 2 bases from V and 1 base from J, with 13 bases between. The germline V gene encodes CDR1 SQVTM and CDR2 ANQGSEA. The length of the CDR3 is 15 residues. In DNA form, the CDR3 reads TGCAGCGTTGAACCCTCTTCGGCCCGCACAGATACGCAGTATTTT. Translating gives CSVEPSSARTDTQYF.

The rearrangement joins TRBV9 to TRBJ2-7; D possibly uses TRBD1 or TRBD2 (7 bases each). Germline CDR1 and CDR2: SGDLS and YYNGEE. CDR3 length equals 15 residues. The ends were cut back, 4 bases at V and 3 bases at J, with 17 bases in the middle. CDR3 nucleotide sequence: TGTGCCAGCAGCCATAGCGGGCAGGGGGTCTACGAGCAGTACTTC. It translates to CASSHSGQGVYEQYF.

The rearrangement links TRBV28 to TRBJ1-3; the D is unclear. Trimming left V 2 bases short and J 6 bases short, with 11 bases between. There are 14 residues in the CDR3. Germline V gives CDR1 MDHEN, CDR2 SYDVKM. CDR3 DNA: TGTGCCAGCAGTTTAAGTATTAAAATAAACACCATATATTTT. Protein product: CASSLSIKINTIYF.

This chain connects TRBV2 to TRBJ2-4, with a possible D match to TRBD2 (6 bases). Germline assignment: CDR1 SNHLY and CDR2 FYNNEI. Trimming shortened V by 4 bases and J by 9 bases, and 10 bases separated the two germline ends. CDR3 length: 12 amino acids. CDR3: CASSVRRGIQYF. The CDR3 DNA reads as TGTGCCAGCAGTGTCCGGCGGGGCATTCAGTACTTC. The full variable domain, completed using reference TRBV2 and TRBJ2-4, is EPEVTQTPSHQVTQMGQEVILRCVPISNHLYFYWYRQILGQKVEFLVSFYNNEISEKSEIFDDQFSVERPDGSNFTLKIRSTKLEDSAMYFCASSVRRGIQYFGAGTRLSVL.

The rearrangement uses TRBV6-4 and TRBJ2-1; 9 bases line up with TRBD2. Germline loops: CDR1 MRHNA, CDR2 SNTAGT. The length of the CDR3 is 14 residues. V gave up 7 bases and J gave up 12 bases; unmatched junction bases: 13. The CDR3 protein is CASTGPGLAIRQFF. In DNA form, the CDR3 reads TGTGCCAGCACCGGACCGGGACTAGCAATACGGCAGTTCTTC.

Of note for this clone: Other DNA sequences within the sample encode an identical CDR3. V and J are TRBV2 and TRBJ2-3; D may be TRBD1 or TRBD2 (6 bases each). CDR1 is SNHLY and CDR2 is FYNNEI in the germline V gene. There are 13 residues in the CDR3. Trimming took off 4 bases at V and 5 bases at J, with 10 bases between the two ends. The CDR3 is CASSGGAGDTQYF. In DNA form, the CDR3 reads TGTGCCAGCAGTGGGGGGGCCGGAGATACGCAGTATTTT.

Only one count was recorded for this clone. The rearrangement joins TRBV29-1 to TRBJ2-7, with TRBD1 identical over 8 bases. Germline assignment: CDR1 SQVTM and CDR2 ANQGSEA. This CDR3 is 14 amino acids long. The junction had 8 bases not matched to a gene; V was cut back by 7 bases and J by 0 bases. This CDR3 is CSAGTGSDSYEQYF. CDR3 in DNA: TGCAGCGCCGGGACAGGCTCCGACTCCTACGAGCAGTACTTC.

The rearrangement links TRBV6-1 to TRBJ1-5, with D maybe TRBD1 (6 bases). The V end lost 4 bases, the J end lost 9 bases, and 19 bases lay between the germline ends. The CDR3 runs 15 residues. Per germline, CDR1 MNHNS and CDR2 SASEGT. CDR3 bases: TGTGCCAGCAGTGCAACCGCCAGGGGATGGGGGCCCCAGCATTTT. This translates into CASSATARGWGPQHF.

The chain combines TRBV7-2 with TRBJ1-2, with a tentative D call TRBD1 (6 bases). Germline CDR1 SGHTA, CDR2 FQGNSA. This CDR3 region has 16 residues. V was trimmed by 0 bases and J by 4 bases, leaving 15 bases between them. The CDR3 reads CASSLAIWGASYGYTF. The CDR3 region has the DNA TGTGCCAGCAGCTTAGCTATTTGGGGGGCCAGCTATGGCTACACCTTC.